This T cell receptor (beta chain) was obtained from a study of CD8 T cells in Susac syndrome. Random-hexamer reverse transcription was applied to about 0.45 to 1 ug RNA. With immunoSEQ multiplex PCR, TCR beta CDR3 was amplified across 54 Vbeta and 13 Jbeta. One entry per CDR3 protein, called by TCRdb with MiXCR from the immunoSEQ multiplex PCR reads. The repertoire consists of roughly 330,000 distinct CDR3 sequences, with roughly nine tenths occurring once and the leading ten covering roughly 0.07%. Trimming stripped 4 bases from V and 4 bases from J, with 4 bases between. Germline V gives CDR1 MNHEY, CDR2 SVGAGI. This CDR3 has 11 amino acids.

The gene calls are TRBV6-5 and TRBJ1-1; D gene ambiguous. The origin of this receptor is a human donor with multiple sclerosis. The sample taken for sequencing was CD4+ T cells from PBMCs. The CDR3 DNA reads as TGTGCCAGCAGTTCTGTCACTGAAGCTTTCTTT. It encodes CASSSVTEAFF.